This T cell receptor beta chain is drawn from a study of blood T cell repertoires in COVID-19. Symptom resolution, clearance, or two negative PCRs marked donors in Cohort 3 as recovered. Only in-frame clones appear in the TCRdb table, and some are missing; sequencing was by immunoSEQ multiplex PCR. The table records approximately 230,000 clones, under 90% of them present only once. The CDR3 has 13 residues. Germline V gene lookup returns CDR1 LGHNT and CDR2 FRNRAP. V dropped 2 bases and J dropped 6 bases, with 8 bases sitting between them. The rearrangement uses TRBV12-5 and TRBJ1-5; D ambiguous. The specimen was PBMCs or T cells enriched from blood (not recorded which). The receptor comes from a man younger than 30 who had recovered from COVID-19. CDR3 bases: TGTGCTAGTGGTTTGACCGGGAGTCAGCCCCAGCATTTT. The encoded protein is CASGLTGSQPQHF.